The T cell receptor (beta chain) described here comes from a study of cytomegalovirus exposure and HLA in healthy donors. Comment on this clone: The antigen remains undetermined.

Study results and limitations: In presence/absence analyses, roughly uniform sequencing depth across donors was assumed. TRBV6-2, TRBV6-3 and other indistinguishable V segments were excluded.

Per germline, CDR1 SGHNT and CDR2 YENEEA. This CDR3 region has 16 residues. The PCR made use of 60 Vbeta and 13 Jbeta primers. The assay was immunoSEQ multiplex PCR, and TCRdb's table has in-frame clones only and misses some. The specimen's table records 100,000 to 150,000 clones. Sequencing was performed on PBMCs. The gene calls are TRBV11-3 and TRBJ2-5; tentative D call: TRBD1 (6 bases). The J call may be incorrect, as the DNA end agrees better with TRBJ2-7. The source of this sequence is a man aged 40-49 years in good health and CMV-seronegative. The CDR3 region is CASSSVSGEHLIEQYF. In nucleotides, the CDR3 is TGTGCCAGCAGCTCGGTCTCAGGGGAGCACCTGATCGAGCAGTACTTC.